This T cell receptor (beta chain) comes out of a study of blood T cells in healthy people across ages. The use of a sample-barcoded 5' primer and a J-beta primer mix characterized a second PCR of 7 to 11 cycles. In TCRdb, the 5' RACE reads were re-called with MiXCR into one record per CDR3 protein. The sample has roughly 1.9 million distinct CDR3 sequences, around 42% seen once; the top ten hold about 23%. To note about this clonotype: The DNA is omitted, as the CDR3 cannot be located on it reliably, and the CDR3 follows TCRdb's listing.

The CDR3 is made up of 13 amino acids, end residues included. Germline-derived CDR1 and CDR2 are MDHEN and SYDVKM. Sequenced input: blood. The chain couples TRBV28 to TRBJ1-2. The clonotype was recovered from a human donor in good health. The CDR3 spells CASSSTYTFGYTF.